The subject of this entry is one T cell receptor beta chain. V lost 8 bases and J 7 bases, leaving 12 bases between the germline ends. Germline CDR1 reads ENHRY; CDR2 reads SYGVKD. This CDR3 has 11 amino acids. The authors extracted RNA and reverse transcribed it into cDNA as the sequencing template. Sequenced by immunoSEQ multiplex PCR; TCRdb stores in-frame clones only, minus some. The data contain some 110,000 clones, approximately 59% of them seen just once; the ten biggest clones take up around 30%. The sample originates from a study of CD8+ T cells in alopecia areata. Study summary: Treated patients swallowed 5 to 10 mg of oral tofacitinib twice daily.

The treatment here: oral pan-JAK inhibitor, 5-10 mg twice daily. PBMC-derived CD4+ and CD8+ T cells were sorted. The V gene is TRBV10-3, the J gene TRBJ2-7; no reliable D call. The input for sequencing was CD8+ T cells sorted from blood, taken at week 4, from a patient treated with tofacitinib. The clonotype was recovered from a human donor with alopecia areata. CDR3 region: CAIFVGREQYF. For the CDR3, the DNA is TGTGCCATCTTCGTCGGTCGGGAGCAGTACTTC.